This T cell receptor (beta chain) was found in a study of T cell repertoires in cytomegalovirus infection. Study-level background: Based on public TCR beta signatures, there were indications of CMV infection and of a matching HLA type. Overall study results and limits: The study found HLA-C-restricted CMV-specific TCR beta clonotypes dominating the ex vivo response. Summed frequency of public TCR beta families distinguished CMV carriers with the relevant HLA.

TCRdb re-derived calls from the reads in MiXCR, one entry per CDR3 protein. Altogether fewer than 550,000 distinct CDR3 sequences are present, approximately 15% being singletons, with the ten largest covering roughly a quarter. The CDR3 has 17 amino acids. Germline V gene data show CDR1 as SEHNR and CDR2 as FQNEAQ (reference sequence). The J segment lost 0 bases and the V segment lost 5 bases, leaving 10 bases of the junction unmatched. This clonotype was counted many times. Its specificity is not known. The chain joins TRBV7-9 to TRBJ1-1; 9 bases align to TRBD1. The source is a human donor in good health (CMV status not recorded). Some clones in this sample may be carry-over from other donors' samples. Sequenced material: CD8+ T cells from PBMCs. The CDR3 region has the DNA TGTGCCAGCAGCCCACCGGGACAGGGCATAGTGAACACTGAAGCTTTCTTT. Amino acids: CASSPPGQGIVNTEAFF.